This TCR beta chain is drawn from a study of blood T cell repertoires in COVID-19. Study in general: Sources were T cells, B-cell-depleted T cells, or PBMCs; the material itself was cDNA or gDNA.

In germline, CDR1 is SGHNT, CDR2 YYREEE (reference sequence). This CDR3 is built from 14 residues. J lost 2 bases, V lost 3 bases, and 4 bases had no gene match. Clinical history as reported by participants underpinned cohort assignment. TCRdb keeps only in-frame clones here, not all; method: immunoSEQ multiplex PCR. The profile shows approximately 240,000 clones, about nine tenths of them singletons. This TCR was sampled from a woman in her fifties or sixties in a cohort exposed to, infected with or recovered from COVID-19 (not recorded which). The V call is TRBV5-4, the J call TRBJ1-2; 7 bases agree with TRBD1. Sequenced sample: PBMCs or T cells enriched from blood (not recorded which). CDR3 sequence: CASSSWTGNYGYTF. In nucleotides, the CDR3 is TGTGCCAGCAGCTCGTGGACAGGCAACTATGGCTACACCTTC.